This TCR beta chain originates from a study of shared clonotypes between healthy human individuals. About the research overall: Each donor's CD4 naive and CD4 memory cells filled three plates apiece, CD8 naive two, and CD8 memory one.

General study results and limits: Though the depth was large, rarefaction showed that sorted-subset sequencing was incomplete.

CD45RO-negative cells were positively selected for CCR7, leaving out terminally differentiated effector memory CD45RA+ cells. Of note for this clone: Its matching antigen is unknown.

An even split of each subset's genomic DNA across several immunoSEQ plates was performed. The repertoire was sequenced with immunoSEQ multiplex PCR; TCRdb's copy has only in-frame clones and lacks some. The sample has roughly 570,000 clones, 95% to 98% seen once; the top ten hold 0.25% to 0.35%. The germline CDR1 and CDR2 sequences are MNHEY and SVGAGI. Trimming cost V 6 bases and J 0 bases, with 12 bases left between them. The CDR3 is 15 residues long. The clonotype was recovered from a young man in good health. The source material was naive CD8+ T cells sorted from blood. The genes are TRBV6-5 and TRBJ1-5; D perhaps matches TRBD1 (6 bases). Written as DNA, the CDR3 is TGTGCCAGCAGCCCCGGACAGATTAGCAATCAGCCCCAGCATTTT. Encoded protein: CASSPGQISNQPQHF.